This T cell receptor (beta chain) was recorded in a study of cytotoxic CD8 clonotypes in ibrutinib-treated CLL. Findings and caveats of the study: Clonality measured at baseline exceeded age-matched healthy donors, tracking circulating CD8+ T-cell counts. Public clonotypes occurred uncommonly; on treatment, they contracted or remained stable.

CDR3 length: 16 amino acids. The ends lost 5 bases at V and 7 bases at J; junction bases unmatched: 13. Germline CDR1 is SGHTA and CDR2 is FQGNSA. The planned depth of sequencing spanned 1 in 200,000 to 1 in 1 million T cells. Measured with immunoSEQ multiplex PCR; TCRdb has only the in-frame clones, and not every one. The sample has roughly 180,000 clones; under 85% are singletons. As for this clone: As yet, its antigen is unknown.

This receptor was taken from a human donor with chronic lymphocytic leukemia. The material sequenced was PBMCs, taken after 24 months of ibrutinib treatment. This chain joins TRBV7-2 and TRBJ2-1; 8 bases match TRBD2. The CDR3 loop reads CASSRGGAAGKNEQFF. The CDR3 DNA is TGTGCCAGCAGCCGGGGGGGCGCAGCGGGGAAAAATGAGCAGTTCTTC.